A single sample is the source of the 3 T cell receptor beta chains below, sequenced in a study of CD8 T cells in ankylosing spondylitis. TCRdb fed the 5' RACE reads into MiXCR, producing one record per CDR3 protein. The table lists 84,000 or so distinct CDR3 sequences, approximately 30% of them singletons, with approximately 59% in the top ten. Sequencing was carried out using blood, either unsorted or a sorted T cell fraction (not recorded which). Source of these receptors: a male donor with ankylosing spondylitis or in good health (not recorded which).

The table lists this clonotype with a few counts. The chain carries TRBV24-1 and TRBJ2-3; 9 bases line up with TRBD2. This CDR3 is 15 amino acids long. V dropped 5 bases and J dropped 4; count of bases not matched to a gene: 6. Germline CDR1 and CDR2: KGHDR and SFDVKD. The CDR3 sequence is CATSGQAGGSDTQYF. CDR3 DNA: TGTGCCACCAGTGGCCAAGCGGGAGGATCAGATACGCAGTATTTT.

This chain uses TRBV7-2 with TRBJ1-4; 8 nucleotides agree with TRBD1. CDR1 and CDR2 from the germline V gene are SGHTA and FQGNSA. The CDR3 has 17 amino acids. J gave up 3 bases and V 3 bases, and 9 bases lay outside the gene matches. The CDR3 nucleotides are TGTGCCAGCAGCTTGTCCGGGACAGGCTTCCCTAATGAAAAACTGTTTTTT. This gives the protein CASSLSGTGFPNEKLFF.

A note on this clonotype: Relative to the germline gene, one junction end is altered; a read error may explain this. This sequence joins TRBV7-3 and TRBJ2-7; D is undetermined. The germline V gene has CDR1 SGHTA and CDR2 FQGTGA. This CDR3 has 14 residues. This CDR3 reads CASSFDSYSNEQYF. The CDR3 DNA reads TGTGCCAGCAGCTTCGACTCCTACTCCAACGAGCAGTACTTC.